This entry lists 10 T cell receptor beta chains sequenced from one sample in a study of a mutant IDH1 vaccine in newly diagnosed glioma. Described time point: week 23, last vaccination. Topical imiquimod was applied with each vaccine dose, which held 300 ug of mutant IDH1 20-mer peptide. TCRdb keeps only in-frame clones here, not all; method: immunoSEQ multiplex PCR. Altogether approximately 66,000 clones are present, approximately 84% being singletons, with the ten largest covering more than 10%. Their target antigens are unknown. This specimen was PBMCs, taken from a glioma patient whose treatment included an IDH1 peptide vaccine. These receptor sequences come from a man aged 18 to 30 with glioma.

The table lists this clone with a few counts. The chain combines TRBV7-9 with TRBJ1-5, with 7 bases that match TRBD1. The V gene's germline CDR1 is SEHNR and CDR2 FQNEAQ (reference sequence). The CDR3 contains 15 residues. V shed 0 bases and J 3 bases; nucleotides not matched to a gene: 2. The CDR3 sequence is CASSLAGTDNQPQHF. The CDR3 coding sequence is TGTGCCAGCAGCTTAGCGGGGACAGACAATCAGCCCCAGCATTTT.

The rearrangement links TRBV4-1 to TRBJ2-1, with D possibly matching TRBD1 (5 bases). The germline V and J ends were trimmed by 8 bases and 4 bases, with 12 bases remaining between them. Germline V CDR1 and CDR2: MGHRA, YSYEKL. CDR3 length: 13 amino acids. The CDR3 loop is CASGAAIYNEQFF. The DNA for the CDR3 is TGCGCCAGCGGGGCCGCCATTTACAATGAGCAGTTCTTC.

V is TRBV7-2 and J is TRBJ2-5; D is undetermined. This CDR3 comprises 13 residues. Germline V lookup: CDR1 SGHTA, CDR2 FQGNSA. V lost 5 bases and J 2 bases, leaving 9 bases between the germline ends. This CDR3 reads CASSPRVQETQYF. CDR3 nucleotide sequence: TGTGCCAGCAGCCCAAGGGTTCAAGAGACCCAGTACTTC.

The chain uses TRBV6-1 and TRBJ2-5; D possibly corresponds to TRBD2 (5 bases). Trimming removed 4 bases from V and 7 bases from J, with 10 bases in between. CDR1 is MNHNS, CDR2 SASEGT, per germline. The CDR3 is made up of 12 amino acids. The CDR3 DNA follows: TGTGCCAGCAGTGTCGGGGAGAGGACCCAGTACTTC. Translating gives CASSVGERTQYF.

The J gene is TRBJ2-2, the V gene TRBV7-2; TRBD2 matches at 15 bases. Per germline, CDR1 SGHTA and CDR2 FQGNSA. The J segment lost 4 bases and the V segment lost 5 bases, leaving 8 bases of the junction unmatched. The CDR3 length is 18 residues. The CDR3 DNA sequence: TGTGCCAGCAGCCGACGGACTAGCGGGAGGGCCGGCACCGGGGAGCTGTTTTTT. Translated: CASSRRTSGRAGTGELFF.

The chain links TRBV6-5 to TRBJ2-7; 11 nucleotides agree with TRBD2. Trimming removed 4 bases from V and 3 bases from J; junction bases left unmatched: 2. The germline CDR1 and CDR2 sequences are MNHEY and SVGAGI. The CDR3 length is 14 residues. CDR3 sequence reads: CASSSLAGDYEQYF. CDR3 DNA: TGTGCCAGCAGTTCACTAGCGGGGGACTACGAGCAGTACTTC.

The genes are TRBV28 and TRBJ1-2; D is unclear. Germline loops: CDR1 MDHEN, CDR2 SYDVKM. Trimming took off 2 bases at V and 7 bases at J, with 14 bases between the two ends. CDR3 length: 14 residues. For the CDR3, the DNA is TGTGCCAGCAGTTTAGGCGGGCTCTGGGGTGGCTACACCTTC. This codes for CASSLGGLWGGYTF.

The V and J genes are TRBV7-8 and TRBJ2-2; a possible D gene is TRBD2 (7 bases). This CDR3 spans 16 amino acids. Trimming removed 3 bases at V and 3 bases at J, with 14 bases between. CDR1 is SGHVS and CDR2 is FQNEAQ in the germline V gene. The CDR3 sequence is CASSFRRGADTGELFF. The CDR3, as DNA: TGTGCCAGCAGCTTCCGCCGGGGGGCGGACACCGGGGAGCTGTTTTTT.

The V gene is TRBV6-6, the J gene TRBJ1-1; TRBD1 matches at 7 bases. V dropped 7 bases and J dropped 3; count of bases not matched to a gene: 5. CDR1 is MNHNY, CDR2 SVGAGI, per germline (reference sequence). This CDR3 is 13 amino acids long. The CDR3 spells CASTRQGHTEAFF. The CDR3 coding sequence is TGTGCCAGCACCAGACAGGGCCACACTGAAGCTTTCTTT.

The rearrangement joins TRBV11-1 to TRBJ2-7; D tentatively reads TRBD1 or TRBD2 (5 bases each). Trimming shortened V by 0 bases and J by 0 bases, and 18 bases separated the two germline ends. The CDR3 consists of 18 residues. Germline loops: CDR1 SGHAT, CDR2 FQDESV (reference sequence). The CDR3 protein is CASSLAPGTSYSSYEQYF. CDR3 sequence (DNA): TGTGCCAGCAGCTTAGCCCCCGGGACCTCCTACAGCTCCTACGAGCAGTACTTC. Full variable domain (remainder filled in from reference TRBV11-1 and TRBJ2-7): EAEVAQSPRYKITEKSQAVAFWCDPISGHATLYWYRQILGQGPELLVQFQDESVVDDSQLPKDRFSAERLKGVDSTLKIQPAELGDSAMYLCASSLAPGTSYSSYEQYFGPGTRLTVT.